This TCR beta chain is drawn from a study of patients and donors after allogeneic stem cell transplantation. Germline CDR1 KGHDR, CDR2 SFDVKD. This CDR3 region has 12 residues. MiXCR, run by TCRdb on the RT-PCR reads, gives a single entry per CDR3 protein. Among 85,000 to 90,000 distinct CDR3 sequences listed, around 46% were seen once. This TCR came from a human donor who was either an allogeneic HSCT recipient or a stem cell or donor lymphocyte infusion donor (not recorded which). It is not recorded whose cells these are; they may come from a transplant donor. Sequences were obtained from blood, either unsorted or a sorted T cell fraction (not recorded which). The V and J genes are TRBV24-1 and TRBJ1-5; D is perhaps TRBD1 (6 bases). CDR3 DNA sequence: TGTGAGTCAACAGGGTTGAGGCAGCCCCAGCATTTT. Translation gives CESTGLRQPQHF.